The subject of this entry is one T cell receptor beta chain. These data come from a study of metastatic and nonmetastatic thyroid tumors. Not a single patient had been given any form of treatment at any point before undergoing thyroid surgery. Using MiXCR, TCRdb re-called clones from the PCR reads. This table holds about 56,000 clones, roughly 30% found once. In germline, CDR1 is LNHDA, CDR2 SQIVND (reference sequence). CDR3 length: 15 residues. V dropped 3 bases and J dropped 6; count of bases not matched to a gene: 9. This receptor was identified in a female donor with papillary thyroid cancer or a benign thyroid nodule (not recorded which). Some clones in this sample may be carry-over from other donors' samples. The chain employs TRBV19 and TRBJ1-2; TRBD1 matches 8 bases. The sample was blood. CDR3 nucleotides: TGTGCCAGTAGTATCAACAACAGGGGGAGGAATGGCTACACCTTC. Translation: CASSINNRGRNGYTF.